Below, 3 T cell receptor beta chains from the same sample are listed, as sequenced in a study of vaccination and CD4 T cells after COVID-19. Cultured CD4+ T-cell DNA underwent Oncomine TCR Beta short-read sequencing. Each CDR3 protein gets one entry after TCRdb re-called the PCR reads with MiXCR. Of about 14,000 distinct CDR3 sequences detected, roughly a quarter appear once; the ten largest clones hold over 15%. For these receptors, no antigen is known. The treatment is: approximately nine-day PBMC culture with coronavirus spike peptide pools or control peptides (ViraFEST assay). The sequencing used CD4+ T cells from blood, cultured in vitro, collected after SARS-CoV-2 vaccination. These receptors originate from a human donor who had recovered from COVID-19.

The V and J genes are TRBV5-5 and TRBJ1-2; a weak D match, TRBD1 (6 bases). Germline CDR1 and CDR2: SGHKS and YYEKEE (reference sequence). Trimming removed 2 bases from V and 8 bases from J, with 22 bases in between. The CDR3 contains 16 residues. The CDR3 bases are TGTGCCAGCAGCTTTTTGTACGGACAGATGAGTCTGGGCTACACCTTC. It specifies CASSFLYGQMSLGYTF.

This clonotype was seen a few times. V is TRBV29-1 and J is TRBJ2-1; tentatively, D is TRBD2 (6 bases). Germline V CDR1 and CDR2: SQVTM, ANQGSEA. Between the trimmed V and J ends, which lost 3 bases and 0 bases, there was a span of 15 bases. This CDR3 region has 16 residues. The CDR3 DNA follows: TGCAGCGTTGATAGATTAGGAGGGATCTCCTACAATGAGCAGTTCTTC. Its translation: CSVDRLGGISYNEQFF.

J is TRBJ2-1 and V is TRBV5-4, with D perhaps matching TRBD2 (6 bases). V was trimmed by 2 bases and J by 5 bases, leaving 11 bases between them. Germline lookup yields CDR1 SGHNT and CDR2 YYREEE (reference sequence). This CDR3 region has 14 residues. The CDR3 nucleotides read TGTGCCAGCAGCTTCGGAGGGGACCACAATGAGCAGTTCTTC. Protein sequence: CASSFGGDHNEQFF. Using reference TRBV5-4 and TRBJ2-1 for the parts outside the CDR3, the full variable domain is ETGVTQSPTHLIKTRGQQVTLRCSSQSGHNTVSWYQQALGQGPQFIFQYYREEENGRGNFPPRFSGLQFPNYSSELNVNALELDDSALYLCASSFGGDHNEQFFGPGTRLTVL.